The T cell receptor beta chain under discussion was sequenced for a study of T cell responses to AZD1222 COVID-19 vaccine. This clone was seen only a few times. The CDR3 loop spans 13 amino acids. The V end was cut by 0 bases, the J end by 6 bases, with 11 bases between. Germline CDR1 GTSNPN, CDR2 SVGIG (reference sequence). The data were produced by immunoSEQ multiplex PCR, yet TCRdb's version contains in-frame clones alone and is incomplete. Of about 80,000 clones listed, approximately 83% are singletons. Sample: peripheral blood, taken 28 days after the second AZD1222 dose. This clonotype was obtained from an adult who received the AZD1222 COVID-19 vaccine. The gene calls are TRBV30 and TRBJ1-2, with D hard to call. CDR3 sequence: CAWSVPLVHGYTF. The DNA for the CDR3 is TGTGCCTGGAGTGTACCCCTCGTCCATGGCTACACCTTC. Full variable domain (outside the CDR3, taken from reference TRBV30 and TRBJ1-2): SQTIHQWPATLVQPVGSPLSLECTVEGTSNPNLYWYRQAAGRGLQLLFYSVGIGQISSEVPQNLSASRPQDRQFILSSKKLLLSDSGFYLCAWSVPLVHGYTFGSGTRLTVV.